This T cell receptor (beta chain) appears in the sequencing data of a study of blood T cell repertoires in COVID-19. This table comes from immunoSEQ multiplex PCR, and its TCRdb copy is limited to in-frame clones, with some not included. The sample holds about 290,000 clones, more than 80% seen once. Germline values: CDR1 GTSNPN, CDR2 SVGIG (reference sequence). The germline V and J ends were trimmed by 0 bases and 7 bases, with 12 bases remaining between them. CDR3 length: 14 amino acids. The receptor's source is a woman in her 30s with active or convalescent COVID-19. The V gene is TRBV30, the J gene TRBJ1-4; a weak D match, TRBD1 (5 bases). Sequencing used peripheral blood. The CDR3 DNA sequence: TGTGCCTGGAGTGTGGGCAGGGAGGGTGAAAAACTGTTTTTT. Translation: CAWSVGREGEKLFF. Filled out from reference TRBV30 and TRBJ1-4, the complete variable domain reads SQTIHQWPATLVQPVGSPLSLECTVEGTSNPNLYWYRQAAGRGLQLLFYSVGIGQISSEVPQNLSASRPQDRQFILSSKKLLLSDSGFYLCAWSVGREGEKLFFGSGTQLSVL.